The T cell receptor (beta chain) described here comes from a study of cytomegalovirus exposure and HLA in healthy donors. Using immunoSEQ multiplex PCR, the repertoire was profiled, and TCRdb retains in-frame clones only, with some absent. Among 250,000 or so clones, roughly 90% were seen once, and the ten largest hold under 0.45%. The CDR3 spans 15 residues. The V segment lost 5 bases and the J segment 3 bases; nucleotides outside the gene matches: 6. CDR1 and CDR2 (germline): SGHRS, YFSETQ. In this sample, this clone turned up once. What was sequenced was PBMCs. This receptor was identified in a woman aged 18-30 years in good health and CMV-seronegative. The V and J genes are TRBV5-1 and TRBJ2-3, with TRBD2 matching over 10 bases. CDR3 region: CASSYLAGATDTQYF. The CDR3 nucleotides are TGCGCCAGCAGTTACCTAGCGGGGGCGACAGATACGCAGTATTTT.